This record looks at one TCR beta chain sequence and its context. Its antigen is not yet known. HCMV serostatus was determined by detecting HCMV-specific IgG in serum with a commercial ELISA kit. Peripheral blood mononuclear cells were isolated from blood by Ficoll density gradient centrifugation. The data are from a study of T cells expressing NK-cell markers (dated by TCRdb to 2020 to 2022). Background for the entire study: TCR beta-chain repertoires were profiled in sorted CD3+CD56+NKG2C+, CD3+CD56+NKG2C- and CD3+CD56-NKG2C+ T-cell subsets from several donors. Of the eight sequenced donors, seven were found to be HCMV-seropositive and one was found to be HCMV-seronegative. The study sequenced eight donors, all healthy volunteers chosen at random: three men and five women. Illumina HiSeq 2000/2500, MiSeq or NextSeq was used to sequence libraries as 2 x 150 bp reads. Points the paper makes about the study in general: Whether the expanded NKG2C-expressing T cell clones were specific for HCMV antigens remained unclear. In over five donors, the dominant CD3+CD56+NKG2C+ clonotypes were found to rank among the top 10 CD8+ clonotypes and to make up roughly 1.0-7.5% of CD8+ T cells. Those dominant clonotypes were again the most abundant among CD3+CD56-NKG2C+ cells in a handful of donors, at about 25-60.1%.

TCRdb shows the sequencer as Illumina HiSeq 2000. The TCR beta cDNA libraries were made using 5'RACE template switching, a step that added both a universal primer site and unique molecular identifiers. Synthesis of cDNA was primed from the TCR beta constant segment and was followed by two consecutive PCR amplification steps. The study's own analysis went as follows. MIGEC was used to demultiplex reads and group reads by UMI, and MiTCR was used to assemble and quantify clonotypes. To exclude erroneous sequences, only TCR cDNA sequences supported by at least two reads were retained. The tcR package was used for downstream repertoire analysis, and clonotypes were matched between fractions using CDR3 nucleotide sequence together with V segment. VDJmatch was used to annotate antigen specificity against VDJdb, with one amino acid substitution in CDR3 allowed. With the reads reprocessed by TCRdb, a single entry stands for each CDR3 protein sequence and no DNA is reported. V and J calls and clone size were set by TCRdb, not the authors. The sample's records list around 380,000 distinct CDR3 sequences. The ten largest make up roughly 10% of the sample.

Measured from the cysteine to the phenylalanine, the CDR3 is 11 residues long. The DNA is not on file. The germline V gene specifies SQVTM as CDR1 and ANQGSEA as CDR2. Here the chain combines TRBV29-1 and TRBJ2-3; TCRdb proposes TRBD2, but this gene call is untestable without DNA. The source material was blood T cells: a sorted CD56 or NKG2C T cell subset, CD4+ or CD8+ T cells, or bulk PBMC T cells (not recorded which). This sequence originates from a woman between 50 and 59 years old in good health. Donor details come from another sample of the same person, matched by shared clones. The CDR3 region has the sequence CSGGGSRTQYF.